The next 21 T cell receptor beta chains were all read from a single sample in a study of CD8+CD57+ T cells in acquired aplastic anemia. The TCR beta profiling, which covered VDJ combination and CDR3 sequence, was carried out using genomic DNA as the template. TCRdb re-called the reads through MiXCR, storing one row per CDR3 protein. The sample shows just over 450,000 distinct CDR3 sequences, around 30% of them seen only once. Patients picked for sequencing had shown CD8+CD57+ cell expansion detected by flow cytometry. Source material: sorted CD4+, CD8+, or CD8+CD57+ T cells (not recorded which) from PBMCs. The origin of the receptors is a human donor with aplastic anemia.

DNA for the CDR3: TGTGCCAGCACCGCTCGAGGGGCAACCTACGAGCAGTACTTC. This codes for CASTARGATYEQYF. V gene TRBV10-3 combines with J gene TRBJ2-7; either TRBD1 or TRBD2 may supply D (5 bases each). Germline values: CDR1 ENHRY, CDR2 SYGVKD. This CDR3 contains 14 residues. V lost 10 bases and J lost 2, with 18 bases in between.

This clonotype appeared many times. The chain links TRBV7-2 to TRBJ2-1; no definite D call. The CDR3 sequence is 13 residues long. V lost 1 base and J 8 bases, leaving 9 bases between the germline ends. Germline CDR1 and CDR2: SGHTA and FQGNSA. The CDR3 is CASSLGPSHEQFF. CDR3 DNA: TGTGCCAGCAGCTTAGGACCAAGCCATGAGCAGTTCTTC.

The sample holds many counts of this clonotype. The gene calls are TRBV19 and TRBJ1-1; 7 positions agree with TRBD1. V dropped 3 bases and J dropped 7; count of bases not matched to a gene: 8. In germline, CDR1 is LNHDA, CDR2 SQIVND (reference sequence). CDR3 length: 14 residues. The CDR3 DNA sequence: TGTGCCAGTAGTATGACAGGGAGAAGTGGTGAAGCTTTCTTT. This encodes CASSMTGRSGEAFF.

V and J are TRBV6-1 and TRBJ2-7, with D perhaps matching TRBD1 (6 bases). The CDR3 is 14 amino acids. V was cut by 6 bases and J by 3 bases, with 15 bases left in between. Germline V lookup: CDR1 MNHNS, CDR2 SASEGT. The CDR3 nucleotides are TGTGCCAGCAGGGTGACAGGTCCGCTCTACGAGCAGTACTTC. Amino acid sequence: CASRVTGPLYEQYF.

This rearrangement joins TRBV20-1 to TRBJ1-5, with 8 bases matching TRBD1. The CDR3 loop spans 15 amino acids. Germline V gene lookup returns CDR1 DFQATT and CDR2 SNEGSKA (reference sequence). V lost 6 bases, J lost 3 bases, and 10 bases stayed unmatched. CDR3 amino acids: CSANRGTGNNQPQHF. CDR3 in DNA: TGCAGTGCGAATAGGGGGACAGGAAACAATCAGCCCCAGCATTTT.

To note about this clonotype: A much more abundant neighbour one base away suggests this may be a read error. The chain couples TRBV7-9 to TRBJ2-7, with D maybe TRBD2 (6 bases). The CDR3 covers 15 residues. Per germline, CDR1 SEHNR and CDR2 FQNEAQ (reference sequence). V was clipped by 7 bases and J by 1 base, with 17 bases between them. DNA of the CDR3: TGTGCCAGCAACTTCGGGACTGGGCCTTCCTACGAGCAGTACTTC. As protein: CASNFGTGPSYEQYF.

Here the CDR3 DNA reads TGCAGTGCGACAGGAATCACGGGACCGGGGGCCGAAAAACTGTTTTTT. It yields the protein CSATGITGPGAEKLFF. The genes are TRBV20-1 and TRBJ1-4, with D perhaps matching TRBD1 (6 bases). Trimming removed 6 bases at V and 8 bases at J, with 25 bases between. The CDR3 spans 16 residues. Germline V CDR1 and CDR2: DFQATT, SNEGSKA (reference sequence).

This clonotype was observed many times. The chain recombines TRBV2 with TRBJ2-2; either TRBD1 or TRBD2 may supply D (6 bases each). Germline-derived CDR1 and CDR2 are SNHLY and FYNNEI. CDR3 length: 14 residues. The V and J ends lost 8 bases and 2 bases respectively, with 12 bases between them. The CDR3 DNA reads TGTGCCAGCCGCGGGACACACAACACCGGGGAGCTGTTTTTT. The encoded protein is CASRGTHNTGELFF.

This clonotype was recorded many times. One end of the junction varies from germline; a read error may be responsible. This chain links TRBV7-3 with TRBJ1-5; D is unclear. Germline V gene lookup returns CDR1 SGHTA and CDR2 FQGTGA. This CDR3 has 13 residues. CDR3 in amino acids: CASSLSSHQPQHF. The DNA of the CDR3 is TGTGCCAGCAGCTTAAGTAGCCATCAGCCCCAGCATTTT.

In regard to this clonotype: At one end, the junction sequence differs from germline, possibly due to a read error. The rearrangement joins TRBV4-1 to TRBJ1-4; 8 bases are shared with TRBD1. The CDR3 contains 16 residues. Per germline, CDR1 MGHRA and CDR2 YSYEKL. DNA of the CDR3: TGTGCCAGCAGCCAAGTTTTAGACAGGGGAGGTGAAAAACTGTTTTTT. Translated: CASSQVLDRGGEKLFF.

Many counts were recorded for this clonotype. The CDR3 loop reads CASSIEGLGGGQPQHF. The CDR3 region has the DNA TGTGCCAGTAGTATAGAAGGGTTGGGAGGCGGTCAGCCCCAGCATTTT. The V gene is TRBV19, the J gene TRBJ1-5; D is ambiguous. Per the germline V gene, CDR1 is LNHDA and CDR2 is SQIVND (reference sequence). V was trimmed by 0 bases and J by 6 bases, leaving 15 bases between them. The CDR3 length is 16 residues.

Points on this clonotype: At one end the junction does not follow the germline gene, possibly because of a read error. V and J are TRBV7-8 and TRBJ2-5, with 7 bases aligning to TRBD2. The CDR3 length is 13 residues. Germline assignment: CDR1 SGHVS and CDR2 FQNEAQ. The CDR3 DNA reads TGTACCAGCGGGACCCTGATGGAGGAGACCCAGTACTTC. Protein product: CTSGTLMEETQYF.

This clonotype was detected a few times. The V gene is TRBV20-1, the J gene TRBJ2-3; D is unresolved. The V and J ends lost 0 bases and 12 bases respectively, with 10 bases between them. The CDR3 extends over 11 amino acids. Germline CDR1 is DFQATT and CDR2 is SNEGSKA (reference sequence). CDR3 sequence (DNA): TGCAGTGCTAGAGATGACGAGTTTCAGTATTTT. Translation: CSARDDEFQYF.

This clonotype was counted a few times. The chain combines TRBV2 with TRBJ2-1, with 12 bases aligning to TRBD1. This CDR3 spans 15 amino acids. CDR1 and CDR2 (germline): SNHLY, FYNNEI. With V trimmed by 6 bases and J by 5 bases, 5 bases remained unmatched. The CDR3 loop is CASRGDRGLNNEQFF. CDR3 bases: TGTGCCAGCAGGGGGGACAGGGGGCTGAACAATGAGCAGTTCTTC.

The sample holds a few counts of this clonotype. The chain combines TRBV28 with TRBJ1-2; D is perhaps TRBD1 (6 bases). Between the trimmed V and J ends, which lost 6 bases and 8 bases, there was a span of 19 bases. Per the germline V gene, CDR1 is MDHEN and CDR2 is SYDVKM. This CDR3 spans 14 amino acids. The CDR3 DNA reads TGTGCCAGCAGACCGGCAGGGGACTTTGGGGGCTACACCTTC. Translation: CASRPAGDFGGYTF.

The sample holds a few counts of this clonotype. The rearrangement joins TRBV12-5 to TRBJ1-2; unclear D gene. The ends were cut back, 0 bases at V and 0 bases at J, with 11 bases in the middle. Germline V lookup: CDR1 LGHNT, CDR2 FRNRAP. The CDR3 is made up of 16 amino acids. CDR3 coding DNA: TGTGCTAGTGGTTTGGTACCTGTGGGCTCTAACTATGGCTACACCTTC. It translates to CASGLVPVGSNYGYTF.

V gene TRBV10-3 combines with J gene TRBJ2-3, with a weak D call TRBD1 (6 bases). The CDR3 sequence is 14 residues long. Germline CDR1 and CDR2: ENHRY and SYGVKD. Trimming took off 6 bases at V and 5 bases at J, with 15 bases between the two ends. DNA of the CDR3: TGTGCCATCAGGCAACAGGGCATGGTAGATACGCAGTATTTT. It yields the protein CAIRQQGMVDTQYF.

This chain connects TRBV9 to TRBJ2-1; maybe TRBD2 (6 bases). The CDR3 has 14 amino acids. The germline CDR1 and CDR2 sequences are SGDLS and YYNGEE. The V gene lost 5 bases and the J gene lost 6 bases, with 15 bases spanning the gap. In DNA, the CDR3 is TGTGCCAGCAGGAAAGAACTAGCCTCCAATGAGCAGTTCTTC. Translating gives CASRKELASNEQFF.

The J gene is TRBJ2-2, the V gene TRBV15; 10 nucleotides line up with TRBD1. V shed 3 bases and J 5 bases; nucleotides not matched to a gene: 12. The CDR3 is 18 residues long. CDR1 is LNHNV, CDR2 YYDKDF, per germline (reference sequence). The CDR3 sequence: CATSSVLDRGLYTGELFF. The CDR3 coding sequence is TGTGCCACCAGCAGCGTTTTAGACAGGGGGCTCTATACCGGGGAGCTGTTTTTT.

The CDR3 DNA sequence: TGTGCCACCAGTGATTTGACCGGAACTGAAGCTTTCTTT. This sequence encodes CATSDLTGTEAFF. The chain carries TRBV24-1 and TRBJ1-1; D unclear. V was cut by 0 bases and J by 5 bases, with 6 bases left in between. Germline loops: CDR1 KGHDR, CDR2 SFDVKD. The CDR3 sequence is 13 residues long.

This clonotype was observed at least ten times. V and J are TRBV7-3 and TRBJ1-6; TRBD1 agrees at 7 bases. CDR3 length: 15 residues. After removal of 0 bases from V and 9 bases from J, the junction contained 5 bases not matched to a gene. The V gene's germline CDR1 is SGHTA and CDR2 FQGTGA. The CDR3 sequence is CASSLTGQVSSPLHF. For the CDR3, the DNA is TGTGCCAGCAGCTTAACCGGACAGGTTTCTTCACCCCTCCACTTT.